Listed here are 12 T cell receptor beta chains from one sample, sequenced in a study of cytomegalovirus exposure and HLA in healthy donors. PCR employed 60 Vbeta and 13 Jbeta primers. Repertoires were generated with immunoSEQ multiplex PCR, while TCRdb's copy carries only in-frame clones and drops some. The sample has over 150,000 clones, more than 70% seen once; the top ten hold about 5.6%. The material sequenced was PBMCs. The receptors were gathered from a woman aged 40 to 50 in good health and CMV-seropositive.

V and J are TRBV9 and TRBJ2-5; a weak D match, TRBD2 (6 bases). Germline loops: CDR1 SGDLS, CDR2 YYNGEE. The CDR3 consists of 13 residues. The V gene lost 4 bases and the J gene lost 3 bases, with 10 bases spanning the gap. This CDR3 is CASSSRREETQYF. The CDR3 DNA reads TGTGCCAGCAGCTCCCGGAGGGAAGAGACCCAGTACTTC.

The V gene is TRBV9, the J gene TRBJ2-1; 7 nucleotides agree with TRBD1. CDR3 length: 13 residues. J was trimmed by 7 bases and V by 4 bases; bases with no gene match: 5. The germline V gene has CDR1 SGDLS and CDR2 YYNGEE. In DNA, the CDR3 is TGTGCCAGCAGCCCTGGGACAGCTAATGAGCAGTTCTTC. Its protein product is CASSPGTANEQFF.

The J gene is TRBJ1-1, the V gene TRBV7-3; 11 bases match TRBD1. Germline V gene lookup returns CDR1 SGHTA and CDR2 FQGTGA. The length of the CDR3 is 14 residues. The junction had 4 bases not matched to a gene; V was cut back by 3 bases and J by 7 bases. In DNA form, the CDR3 reads TGTGCCAGCAGCTTGGACAGGGGGCGTGATGAAGCTTTCTTT. It yields the protein CASSLDRGRDEAFF. Complete variable domain (other parts from reference TRBV7-3 and TRBJ1-1): GAGVSQTPSNKVTEKGKYVELRCDPISGHTALYWYRQSLGQGPEFLIYFQGTGAADDSGLPNDRFFAVRPEGSVSTLKIQRTERGDSAVYLCASSLDRGRDEAFFGQGTRLTVV.

The rearrangement links TRBV2 to TRBJ1-3, with D perhaps TRBD1 (5 bases). Trimming cost V 6 bases and J 0 bases, with 12 bases left between them. Germline assignment: CDR1 SNHLY and CDR2 FYNNEI. The CDR3 runs 15 residues. CDR3 in DNA: TGTGCCAGCAGCGTCCAGGGATTCTCTGGAAACACCATATATTTT. Its protein is CASSVQGFSGNTIYF. The full variable domain, rest sourced from reference TRBV2 and TRBJ1-3, is EPEVTQTPSHQVTQMGQEVILRCVPISNHLYFYWYRQILGQKVEFLVSFYNNEISEKSEIFDDQFSVERPDGSNFTLKIRSTKLEDSAMYFCASSVQGFSGNTIYFGEGSWLTVV.

About this clone: The sample contains more than one DNA sequence encoding this CDR3. The chain has TRBV6-5 and TRBJ1-4; weak D call: TRBD1 (5 bases). Looked up from germline, CDR1 is MNHEY and CDR2 is SVGAGI. The CDR3 has 15 residues. V was clipped by 6 bases and J by 7 bases, with 18 bases between them. The chain's CDR3 is CASRASMQGGEKLFF. The CDR3 DNA is TGTGCCAGCAGAGCCTCCATGCAGGGAGGTGAAAAACTGTTTTTT.

The rearrangement uses TRBV14 and TRBJ2-1; 9 nucleotides line up with TRBD2. CDR3 length: 20 residues. V trimming: 0 bases; J trimming: 2 bases; junction bases outside the gene matches: 14. The germline V gene encodes CDR1 SGHDN and CDR2 FVKESK. The CDR3 loop is CASSQDAWASGAGAYNEQFF. The CDR3 DNA sequence: TGTGCCAGCAGCCAAGACGCTTGGGCTAGCGGGGCAGGCGCCTACAATGAGCAGTTCTTC.

The chain links TRBV5-1 to TRBJ1-1; 9 positions match TRBD1. V shed 4 bases and J 0 bases; nucleotides not matched to a gene: 4. CDR1 and CDR2 (germline): SGHRS, YFSETQ. The CDR3 consists of 15 residues. This chain's CDR3 is CASSPGTGMNTEAFF. The DNA of the CDR3 is TGCGCCAGCAGCCCCGGGACAGGGATGAACACTGAAGCTTTCTTT.

This clone came up a few times. The chain carries TRBV27 and TRBJ2-3; 8 bases align to TRBD2. Germline values: CDR1 MNHEY, CDR2 SMNVEV (reference sequence). The CDR3 runs to 16 residues. Trimming cost V 6 bases and J 8 bases; bases outside gene matches: 16. The CDR3 sequence is CASRQQGPGGRGTQYF. In DNA form, the CDR3 reads TGTGCCAGCAGGCAACAGGGCCCGGGGGGGCGGGGTACGCAGTATTTT.

The chain couples TRBV5-4 to TRBJ1-1, with 9 bases identical to TRBD1. Germline V CDR1 and CDR2: SGHNT, YYREEE (reference sequence). This CDR3 region has 14 residues. V shed 3 bases, J shed 1 base, and the junction held 1 base outside the gene matches. CDR3 bases: TGTGCCAGCAGCTGGGGACAGGGGAACACTGAAGCTTTCTTT. This codes for CASSWGQGNTEAFF.

This clone occurred once. This chain uses TRBV5-1 with TRBJ2-5, with a possible D match to TRBD2 (6 bases). The closer fit of TRBJ2-7 to the DNA end suggests the J call may be wrong. CDR1 is SGHRS and CDR2 is YFSETQ in the germline V gene. This CDR3 region has 16 residues. CDR3 coding DNA: TGCGCCAGCAGCTTGGGGGGAAACGGGAGAGGGTACGAGCAGTACTTC. It encodes CASSLGGNGRGYEQYF.

This chain connects TRBV6-1 to TRBJ2-3; D remains ambiguous. Per germline, CDR1 MNHNS and CDR2 SASEGT. This CDR3 region has 13 residues. With 7 bases removed from V and 8 bases from J, the gap between germline ends came to 16 bases. CDR3 sequence reads: CASMVRNIATQYF. Written as DNA, the CDR3 is TGTGCCAGCATGGTGCGGAATATTGCTACGCAGTATTTT.

This clone has just a few counts. This chain joins TRBV7-9 and TRBJ2-3; 10 nucleotides match TRBD2. The CDR3 has 15 amino acids. The germline V gene has CDR1 SEHNR and CDR2 FQNEAQ (reference sequence). V was pared by 3 bases and J by 7 bases, with 7 bases of the junction left unmatched. The CDR3 sequence: CASSFLAGVVYTQYF. DNA for the CDR3: TGTGCCAGCAGCTTTCTAGCGGGAGTCGTGTATACGCAGTATTTT.